Listed here are 8 T cell receptor beta chains from one sample, sequenced in a study of T cells in Graves' hyperthyroidism and ophthalmopathy. Amplified TCR beta CDR3 regions derived from RNA transcripts. TCR CDR3 underwent first-round RT-PCR with the HTBI primer set. TCRdb used MiXCR to reprocess the multiplex PCR reads, holding one entry per CDR3 protein. The sample lists 550,000 to 800,000 distinct CDR3 sequences; around 17% were seen once. The specimen sequenced was blood. These receptor sequences come from a man between 18 and 29 years old with Graves' hyperthyroidism.

V and J are TRBV19 and TRBJ1-5; D is perhaps TRBD1 (5 bases). In germline, CDR1 is LNHDA, CDR2 SQIVND (reference sequence). Deletions cut 9 bases from V and 6 bases from J, with 18 bases between. The CDR3 has 14 residues. CDR3 nucleotides: TGTGCCAGCCACCAGGCAGGGTTAGGTCAGCCCCAGCATTTT. This encodes CASHQAGLGQPQHF.

This clonotype was recorded at least ten times. The genes are TRBV2 and TRBJ2-1, with a possible D match to TRBD1 (5 bases). The CDR3 spans 15 residues. Trimming stripped 4 bases from V and 3 bases from J, with 13 bases between. The germline V gene encodes CDR1 SNHLY and CDR2 FYNNEI. CDR3 protein: CASSVQAANYNEQFF. The CDR3 DNA sequence: TGTGCCAGCAGTGTACAGGCGGCTAACTACAATGAGCAGTTCTTC.

This chain uses TRBV19 with TRBJ1-5; the D is unclear. The V and J ends lost 3 bases and 4 bases respectively, with 7 bases between them. CDR3 size: 13 residues. Germline V gene sequence: CDR1 LNHDA, CDR2 SQIVND (reference sequence). The CDR3 nucleotides read TGTGCCAGTAGTATCCGGAAAAATCAGCCCCAGCATTTT. Its translation: CASSIRKNQPQHF.

This clonotype was observed a single time. The chain links TRBV19 to TRBJ1-1; 7 nucleotides match TRBD1. V lost 7 bases to trimming and J lost 1 base; unmatched junction nucleotides: 6. Germline V gene sequence: CDR1 LNHDA, CDR2 SQIVND (reference sequence). This CDR3 has 14 amino acids. The CDR3 DNA is TGTGCCAGTAACCCGACAGGGAGGAACACTGAAGCTTTCTTT. It yields the protein CASNPTGRNTEAFF.

Notes on this clonotype: A read error is possible here, since a much larger clone lies one base away. The conserved closing phenylalanine or tryptophan is absent in this CDR3, likely reflecting a read error. The rearrangement joins TRBV7-9 to TRBJ2-7; a possible D gene is TRBD1 (5 bases). This CDR3 is built from 13 residues. With 1 base removed from V and 4 bases from J, the gap between germline ends came to 8 bases. Germline V gives CDR1 SEHNR, CDR2 FQNEAQ (reference sequence). The CDR3 reads CASSLEAGYEQYL. The CDR3 DNA is TGTGCCAGCAGCTTAGAGGCAGGGTACGAGCAGTACCTC.

This clonotype was seen repeatedly, ten times or more. This chain joins TRBV27 and TRBJ2-1; D is uncertain. The CDR3 runs to 16 residues. Germline CDR1 reads MNHEY; CDR2 reads SMNVEV (reference sequence). V lost 0 bases to trimming and J lost 6 bases, with 15 bases between them. CDR3 DNA sequence: TGTGCCAGCAGTTTATCTCTGGGGAACCGAGGCAATGAGCAGTTCTTC. This sequence encodes CASSLSLGNRGNEQFF.

This clonotype has only a few counts. CDR3 amino acids: CSARDLGGDDYGYTF. CDR3 nucleotides: TGCAGTGCTAGAGATCTAGGGGGCGACGACTATGGCTACACCTTC. V usage is TRBV20-1 and J usage is TRBJ1-2; 7 positions agree with TRBD1. Germline CDR1 reads DFQATT; CDR2 reads SNEGSKA (reference sequence). The trim removed 0 bases at V and 3 bases at J, leaving 7 bases unmatched. CDR3 size: 15 residues.

This clonotype was counted ten times or more. The rearrangement uses TRBV28 and TRBJ2-1; TRBD2 aligns across 8 bases. Germline CDR1 is MDHEN and CDR2 is SYDVKM. The CDR3 has 14 amino acids. V shed 7 bases, J shed 10 bases, and the junction held 12 bases outside the gene matches. The CDR3: CASTRTGGEWEQFF. CDR3 sequence (DNA): TGTGCCAGCACCCGGACGGGAGGGGAGTGGGAGCAGTTCTTC.